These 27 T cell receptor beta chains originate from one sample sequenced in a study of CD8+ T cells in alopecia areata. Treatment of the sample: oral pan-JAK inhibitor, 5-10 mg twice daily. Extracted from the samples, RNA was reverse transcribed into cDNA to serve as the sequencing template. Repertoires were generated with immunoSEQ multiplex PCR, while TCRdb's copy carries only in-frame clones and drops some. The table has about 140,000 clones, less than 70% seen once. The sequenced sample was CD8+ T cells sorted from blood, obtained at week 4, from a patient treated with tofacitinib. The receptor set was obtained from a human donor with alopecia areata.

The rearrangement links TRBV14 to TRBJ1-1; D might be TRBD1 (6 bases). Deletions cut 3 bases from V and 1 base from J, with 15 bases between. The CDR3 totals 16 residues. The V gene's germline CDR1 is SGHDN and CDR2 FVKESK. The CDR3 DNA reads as TGTGCCAGCAGCCATGCTGGGGGGACACCGAACACTGAAGCTTTCTTT. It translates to CASSHAGGTPNTEAFF.

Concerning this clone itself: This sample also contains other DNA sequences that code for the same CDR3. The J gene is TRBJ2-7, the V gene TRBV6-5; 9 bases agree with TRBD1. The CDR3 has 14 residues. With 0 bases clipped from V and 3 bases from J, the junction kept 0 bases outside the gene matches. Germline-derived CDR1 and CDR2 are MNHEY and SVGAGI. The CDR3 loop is CASSYSDRGYEQYF. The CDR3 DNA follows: TGTGCCAGCAGTTACTCGGACAGGGGCTACGAGCAGTACTTC.

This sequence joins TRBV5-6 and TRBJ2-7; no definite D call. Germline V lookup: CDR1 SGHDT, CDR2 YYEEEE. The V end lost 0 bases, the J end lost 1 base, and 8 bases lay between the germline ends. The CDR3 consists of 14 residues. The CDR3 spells CASSLGVPSYEQYF. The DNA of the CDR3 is TGTGCCAGCAGCTTGGGGGTGCCGTCCTACGAGCAGTACTTC.

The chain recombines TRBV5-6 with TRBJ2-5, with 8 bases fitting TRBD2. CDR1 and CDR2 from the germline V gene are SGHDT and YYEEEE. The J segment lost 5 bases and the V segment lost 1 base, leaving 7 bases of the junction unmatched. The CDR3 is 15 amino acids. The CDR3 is CASSLIRLAMETQYF. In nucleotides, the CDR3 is TGTGCCAGCAGCTTGATACGACTAGCGATGGAGACCCAGTACTTC.

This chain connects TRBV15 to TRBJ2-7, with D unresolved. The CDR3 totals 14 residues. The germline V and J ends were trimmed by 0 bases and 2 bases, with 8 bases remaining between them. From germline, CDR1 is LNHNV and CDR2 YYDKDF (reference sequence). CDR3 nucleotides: TGTGCCACCAGCAGAGATGGTGAAACCTACGAGCAGTACTTC. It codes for CATSRDGETYEQYF.

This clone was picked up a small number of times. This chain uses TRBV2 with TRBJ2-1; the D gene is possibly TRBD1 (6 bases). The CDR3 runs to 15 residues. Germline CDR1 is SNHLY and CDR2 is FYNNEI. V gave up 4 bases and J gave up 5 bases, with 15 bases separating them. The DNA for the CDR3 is TGTGCCAGCAGTGCTCAGGGGACACTTCACAATGAGCAGTTCTTC. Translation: CASSAQGTLHNEQFF. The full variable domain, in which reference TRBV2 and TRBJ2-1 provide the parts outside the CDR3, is EPEVTQTPSHQVTQMGQEVILRCVPISNHLYFYWYRQILGQKVEFLVSFYNNEISEKSEIFDDQFSVERPDGSNFTLKIRSTKLEDSAMYFCASSAQGTLHNEQFFGPGTRLTVL.

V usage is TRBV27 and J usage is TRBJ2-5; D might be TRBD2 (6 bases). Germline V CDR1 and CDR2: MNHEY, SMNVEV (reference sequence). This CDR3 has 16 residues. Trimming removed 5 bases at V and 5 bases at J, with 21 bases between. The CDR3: CASSPTLSGLGETQYF. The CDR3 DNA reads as TGTGCCAGCAGTCCGACTCTTAGCGGACTTGGGGAGACCCAGTACTTC.

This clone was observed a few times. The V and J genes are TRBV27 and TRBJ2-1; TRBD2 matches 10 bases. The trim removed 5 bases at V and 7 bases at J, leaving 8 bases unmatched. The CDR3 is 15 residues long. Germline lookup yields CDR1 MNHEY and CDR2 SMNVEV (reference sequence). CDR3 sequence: CASSILAGGDNEQFF. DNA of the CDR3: TGTGCCAGCAGTATCTTAGCGGGGGGAGATAATGAGCAGTTCTTC.

CDR3 DNA: TGTGCCAGCAGCTCGACAGCGGGGAGGGGGGACGAGCAGTACTTC. Protein product: CASSSTAGRGDEQYF. The chain recombines TRBV7-6 with TRBJ2-7; D is perhaps TRBD2 (7 bases). Germline V gene data show CDR1 as SGHVS and CDR2 as FNYEAQ. V was clipped by 4 bases and J by 5 bases, with 18 bases between them. The CDR3 runs to 15 residues.

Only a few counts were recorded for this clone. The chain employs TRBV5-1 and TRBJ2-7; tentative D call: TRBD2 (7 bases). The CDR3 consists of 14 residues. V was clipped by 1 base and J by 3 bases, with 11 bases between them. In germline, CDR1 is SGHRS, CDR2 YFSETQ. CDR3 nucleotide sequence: TGCGCCAGCAGCTTGTACAGGGAGGGCTACGAGCAGTACTTC. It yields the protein CASSLYREGYEQYF.

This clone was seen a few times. DNA of the CDR3: TGTGCCACGGGCCCCGCTGGGTTGGAAGCTTTCTTT. As protein: CATGPAGLEAFF. V gene TRBV6-1 combines with J gene TRBJ1-1; D is ambiguous. V lost 10 bases, J lost 8 bases, and 17 bases lay in between. Germline CDR1 is MNHNS and CDR2 is SASEGT. CDR3 length equals 12 residues.

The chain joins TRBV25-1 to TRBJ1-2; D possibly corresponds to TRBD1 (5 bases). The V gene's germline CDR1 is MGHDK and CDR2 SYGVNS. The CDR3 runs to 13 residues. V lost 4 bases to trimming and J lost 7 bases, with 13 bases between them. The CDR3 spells CASSGHGTIGYTF. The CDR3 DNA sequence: TGTGCCAGCAGTGGCCACGGGACGATTGGCTACACCTTC.

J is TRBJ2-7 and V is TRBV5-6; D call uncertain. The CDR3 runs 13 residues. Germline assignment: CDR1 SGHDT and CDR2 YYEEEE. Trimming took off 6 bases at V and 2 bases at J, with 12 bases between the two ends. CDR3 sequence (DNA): TGTGCCAGCACCTGGGCAGGAGCCTACGAGCAGTACTTC. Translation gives CASTWAGAYEQYF.

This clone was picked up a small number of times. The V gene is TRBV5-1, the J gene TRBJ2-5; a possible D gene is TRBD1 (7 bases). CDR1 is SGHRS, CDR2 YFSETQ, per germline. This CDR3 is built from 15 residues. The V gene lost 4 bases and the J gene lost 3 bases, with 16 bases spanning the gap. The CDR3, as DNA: TGCGCCAGCAGCCTAGACAGGGCGGGAAAAGAGACCCAGTACTTC. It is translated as CASSLDRAGKETQYF.

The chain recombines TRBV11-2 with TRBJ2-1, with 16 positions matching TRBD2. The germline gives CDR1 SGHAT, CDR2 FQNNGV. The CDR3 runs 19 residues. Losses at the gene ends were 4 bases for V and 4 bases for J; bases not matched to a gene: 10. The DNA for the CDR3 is TGTGCCAGCAGCTCTCCGGGACTAGCGGGGGGGCCAAATTACAATGAGCAGTTCTTC. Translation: CASSSPGLAGGPNYNEQFF.

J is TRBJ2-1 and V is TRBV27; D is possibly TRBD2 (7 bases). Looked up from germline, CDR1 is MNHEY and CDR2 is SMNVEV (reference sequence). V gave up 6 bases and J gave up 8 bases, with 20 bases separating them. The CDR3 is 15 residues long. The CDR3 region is CASSPRGGALHEQFF. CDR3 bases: TGTGCCAGCAGCCCTAGGGGGGGGGCGCTCCATGAGCAGTTCTTC.

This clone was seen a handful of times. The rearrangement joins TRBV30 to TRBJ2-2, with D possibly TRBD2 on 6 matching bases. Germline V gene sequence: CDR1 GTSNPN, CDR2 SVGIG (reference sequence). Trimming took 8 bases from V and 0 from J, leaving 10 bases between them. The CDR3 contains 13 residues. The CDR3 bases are TGTGCCCGGGAGCGGTCGAACACCGGGGAGCTGTTTTTT. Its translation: CARERSNTGELFF.

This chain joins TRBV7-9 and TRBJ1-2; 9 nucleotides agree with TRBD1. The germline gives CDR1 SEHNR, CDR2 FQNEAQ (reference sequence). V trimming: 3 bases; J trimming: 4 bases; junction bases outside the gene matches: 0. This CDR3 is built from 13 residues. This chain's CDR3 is CASSLGQGYGYTF. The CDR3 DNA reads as TGTGCCAGCAGCTTGGGACAGGGCTATGGCTACACCTTC.

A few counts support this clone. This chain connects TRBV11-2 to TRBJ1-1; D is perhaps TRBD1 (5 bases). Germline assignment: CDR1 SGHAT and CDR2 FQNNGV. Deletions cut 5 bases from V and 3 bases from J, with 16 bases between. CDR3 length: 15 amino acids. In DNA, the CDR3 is TGTGCCAGCAGCGGTACTCCGGGGGAAGACACTGAAGCTTTCTTT. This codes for CASSGTPGEDTEAFF.

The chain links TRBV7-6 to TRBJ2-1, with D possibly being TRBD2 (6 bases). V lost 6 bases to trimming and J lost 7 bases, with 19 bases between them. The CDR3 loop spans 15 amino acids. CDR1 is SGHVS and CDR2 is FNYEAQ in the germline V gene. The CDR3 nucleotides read TGTGCCAGCAGTTCCCTTGGGGGGTGGAGTAATGAGCAGTTCTTC. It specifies CASSSLGGWSNEQFF. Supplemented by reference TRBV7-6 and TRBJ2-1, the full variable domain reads GAGVSQSPRYKVTKRGQDVALRCDPISGHVSLYWYRQALGQGPEFLTYFNYEAQQDKSGLPNDRFSAERPEGSISTLTIQRTEQRDSAMYRCASSSLGGWSNEQFFGPGTRLTVL.

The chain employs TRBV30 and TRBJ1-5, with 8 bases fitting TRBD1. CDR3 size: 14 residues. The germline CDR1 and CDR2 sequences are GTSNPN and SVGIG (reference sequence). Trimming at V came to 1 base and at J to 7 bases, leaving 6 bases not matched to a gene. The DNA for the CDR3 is TGTGCCTGGAGTGAATGGACAGGGCGGCAGCCCCAGCATTTT. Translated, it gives CAWSEWTGRQPQHF.

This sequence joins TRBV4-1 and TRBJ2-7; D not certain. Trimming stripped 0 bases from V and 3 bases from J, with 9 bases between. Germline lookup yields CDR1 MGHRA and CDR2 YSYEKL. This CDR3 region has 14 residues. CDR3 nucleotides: TGCGCCAGCAGCCAAGAACTACGAGACTACGAGCAGTACTTC. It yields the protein CASSQELRDYEQYF.

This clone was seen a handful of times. The CDR3 sequence: CASSEGSSNQPQHF. Written as DNA, the CDR3 is TGTGCCAGCAGCGAGGGTTCGAGCAATCAGCCCCAGCATTTT. The V gene is TRBV28, the J gene TRBJ1-5, with D unresolved. This CDR3 region has 14 residues. The V and J ends lost 6 bases and 1 base respectively, with 10 bases between them. CDR1 MDHEN and CDR2 SYDVKM come from the germline V gene.

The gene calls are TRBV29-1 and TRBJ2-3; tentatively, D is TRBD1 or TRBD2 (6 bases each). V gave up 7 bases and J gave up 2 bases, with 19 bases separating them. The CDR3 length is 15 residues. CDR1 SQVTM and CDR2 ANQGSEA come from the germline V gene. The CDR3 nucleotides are TGCAGCGCCGCTGGGGGGCGGGGTGTCACAGATACGCAGTATTTT. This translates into CSAAGGRGVTDTQYF.

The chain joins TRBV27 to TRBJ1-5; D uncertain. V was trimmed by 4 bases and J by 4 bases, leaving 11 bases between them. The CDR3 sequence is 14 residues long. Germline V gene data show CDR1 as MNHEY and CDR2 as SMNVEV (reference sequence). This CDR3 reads CASSSLDLNQPQHF. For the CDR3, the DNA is TGTGCCAGCAGTTCTCTGGACTTAAATCAGCCCCAGCATTTT.

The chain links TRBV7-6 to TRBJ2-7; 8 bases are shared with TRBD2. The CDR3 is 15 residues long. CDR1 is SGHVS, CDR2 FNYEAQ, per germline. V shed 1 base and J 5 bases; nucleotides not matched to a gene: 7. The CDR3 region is CASSLGGGPWDEQYF. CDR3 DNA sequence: TGTGCCAGCAGCTTAGGCGGGGGGCCCTGGGACGAGCAGTACTTC.

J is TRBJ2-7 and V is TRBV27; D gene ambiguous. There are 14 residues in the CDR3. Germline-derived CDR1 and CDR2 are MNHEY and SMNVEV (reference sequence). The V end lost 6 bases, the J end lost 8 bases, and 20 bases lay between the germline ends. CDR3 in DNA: TGTGCCAGCAGGGGTCTGCCCAACCCCCTACAGCAGTACTTC. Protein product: CASRGLPNPLQQYF.